This entry concerns a single T cell receptor beta chain. Germline CDR1 SGHVS, CDR2 FQNEAQ. V was clipped by 4 bases and J by 7 bases, with 12 bases between them. CDR3 length: 13 residues. The data derive from a study of early stage breast cancer tumors. Whole-study context: Of about 17 invasive breast tumors, more than ten were hormone receptor-positive, HER2-negative.

Each sample had two DNA replicates, approximately 0.49 ug blood or 1.5 ug tissue. Clones were read by immunoSEQ multiplex PCR, and TCRdb kept only the in-frame ones, dropping some. This table has almost 55,000 clones, about 90% appearing once. The chain recombines TRBV7-8 with TRBJ2-3; D is perhaps TRBD2 (5 bases). This receptor was obtained from a person aged 65 to 85 with breast cancer. The specimen sequenced was blood. CDR3 sequence: CASSSRGIYTQYF. The CDR3 DNA sequence: TGTGCCAGCAGCTCCCGAGGGATTTATACGCAGTATTTT.